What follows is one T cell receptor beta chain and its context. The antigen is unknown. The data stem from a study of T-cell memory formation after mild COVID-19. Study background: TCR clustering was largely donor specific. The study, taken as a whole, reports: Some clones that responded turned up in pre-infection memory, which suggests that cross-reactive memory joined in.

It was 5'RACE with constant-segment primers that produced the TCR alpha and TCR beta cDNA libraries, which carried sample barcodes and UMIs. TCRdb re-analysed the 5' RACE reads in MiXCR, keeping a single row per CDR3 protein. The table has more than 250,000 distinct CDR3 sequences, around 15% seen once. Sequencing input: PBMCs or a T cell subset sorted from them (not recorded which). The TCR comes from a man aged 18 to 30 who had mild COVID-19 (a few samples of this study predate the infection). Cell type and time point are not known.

The CDR3 loop reads CASGTRPYEQYF. The DNA for the CDR3 is TGTGCCAGCGGGACAAGGCCCTACGAGCAGTACTTC. This chain links TRBV6-1 with TRBJ2-7; the D gene is possibly TRBD1 (6 bases). The germline V gene has CDR1 MNHNS and CDR2 SASEGT. V was clipped by 8 bases and J by 2 bases, with 10 bases between them. The CDR3 is 12 amino acids.